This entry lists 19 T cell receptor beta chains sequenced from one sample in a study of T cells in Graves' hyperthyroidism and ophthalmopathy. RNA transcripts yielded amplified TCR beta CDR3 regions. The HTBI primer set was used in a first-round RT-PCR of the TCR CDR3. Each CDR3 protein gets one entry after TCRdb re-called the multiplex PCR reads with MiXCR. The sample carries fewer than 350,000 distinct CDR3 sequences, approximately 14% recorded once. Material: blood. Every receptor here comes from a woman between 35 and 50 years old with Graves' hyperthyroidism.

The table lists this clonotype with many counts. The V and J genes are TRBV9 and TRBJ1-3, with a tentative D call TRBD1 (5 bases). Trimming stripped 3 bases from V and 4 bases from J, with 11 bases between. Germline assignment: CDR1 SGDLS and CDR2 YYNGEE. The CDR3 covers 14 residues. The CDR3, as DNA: TGTGCCAGCAGCGCCTTGGGGGGGGGAAACACCATATATTTT. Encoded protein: CASSALGGGNTIYF.

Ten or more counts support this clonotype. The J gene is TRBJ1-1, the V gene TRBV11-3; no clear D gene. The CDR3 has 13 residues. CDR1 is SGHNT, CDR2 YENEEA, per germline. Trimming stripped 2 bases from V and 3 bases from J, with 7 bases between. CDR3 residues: CASSLLWDTEAFF. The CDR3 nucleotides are TGTGCCAGCAGCTTATTGTGGGACACTGAAGCTTTCTTT. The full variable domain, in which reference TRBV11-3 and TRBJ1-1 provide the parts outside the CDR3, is EAGVVQSPRYKIIEKKQPVAFWCNPISGHNTLYWYLQNLGQGPELLIRYENEEAVDDSQLPKDRFSAERLKGVDSTLKIQPAELGDSAVYLCASSLLWDTEAFFGQGTRLTVV.

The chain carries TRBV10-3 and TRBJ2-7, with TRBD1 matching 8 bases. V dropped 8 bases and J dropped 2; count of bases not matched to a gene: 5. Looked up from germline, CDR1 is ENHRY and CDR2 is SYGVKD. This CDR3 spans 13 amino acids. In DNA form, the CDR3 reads TGTGCCATCGGACAGGGTACTGCCTACGAGCAGTACTTC. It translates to CAIGQGTAYEQYF.

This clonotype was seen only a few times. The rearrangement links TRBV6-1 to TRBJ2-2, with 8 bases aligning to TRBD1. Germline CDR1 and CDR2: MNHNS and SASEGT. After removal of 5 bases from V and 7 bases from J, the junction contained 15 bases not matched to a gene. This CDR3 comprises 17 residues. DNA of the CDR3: TGTGCCAGCAGTAGACCCCAGGGGGCGGGGATGGACGGGGAGCTGTTTTTT. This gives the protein CASSRPQGAGMDGELFF.

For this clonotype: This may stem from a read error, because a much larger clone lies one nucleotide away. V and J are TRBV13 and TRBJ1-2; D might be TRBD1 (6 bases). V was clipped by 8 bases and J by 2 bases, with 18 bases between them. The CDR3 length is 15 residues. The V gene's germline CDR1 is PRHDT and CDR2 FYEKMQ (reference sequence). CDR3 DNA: TGTGCCAGCCTCAGGTGGAACAGGGAAAACTATGGCTACACCTTC. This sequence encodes CASLRWNRENYGYTF.

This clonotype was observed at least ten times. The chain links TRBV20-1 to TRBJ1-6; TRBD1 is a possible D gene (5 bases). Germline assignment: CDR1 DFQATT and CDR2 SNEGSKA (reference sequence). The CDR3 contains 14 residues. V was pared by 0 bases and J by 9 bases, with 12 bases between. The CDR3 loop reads CSARDSQGSSPLHF. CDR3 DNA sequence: TGCAGTGCTAGAGATTCCCAGGGTAGTTCACCCCTCCACTTT.

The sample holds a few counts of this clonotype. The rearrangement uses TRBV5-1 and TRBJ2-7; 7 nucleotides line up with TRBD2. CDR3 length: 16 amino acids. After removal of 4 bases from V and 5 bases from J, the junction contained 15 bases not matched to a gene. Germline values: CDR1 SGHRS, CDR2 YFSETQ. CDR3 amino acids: CASSPNGLGVRNEQYF. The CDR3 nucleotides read TGCGCCAGCAGCCCGAACGGACTAGGGGTGAGAAACGAGCAGTACTTC.

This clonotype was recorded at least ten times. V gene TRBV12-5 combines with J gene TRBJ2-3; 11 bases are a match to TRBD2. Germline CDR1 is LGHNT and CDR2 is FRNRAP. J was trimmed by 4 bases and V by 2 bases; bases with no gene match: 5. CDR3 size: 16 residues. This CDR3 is CASGLTSGSGADTQYF. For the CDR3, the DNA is TGTGCTAGTGGTTTGACTAGCGGGAGTGGAGCAGATACGCAGTATTTT.

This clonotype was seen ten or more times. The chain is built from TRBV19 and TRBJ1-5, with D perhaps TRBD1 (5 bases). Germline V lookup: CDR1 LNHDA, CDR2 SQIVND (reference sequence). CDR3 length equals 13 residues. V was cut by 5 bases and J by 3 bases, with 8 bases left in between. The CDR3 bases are TGTGCCAGTAGTCAGGGACTCAATCAGCCCCAGCATTTT. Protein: CASSQGLNQPQHF.

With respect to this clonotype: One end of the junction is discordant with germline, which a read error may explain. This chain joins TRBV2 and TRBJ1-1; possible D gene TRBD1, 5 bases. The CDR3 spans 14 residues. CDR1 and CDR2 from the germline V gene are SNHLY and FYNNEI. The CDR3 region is CARSVGAGNTEAFF. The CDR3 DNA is TGTGCCAGAAGTGTTGGGGCAGGGAACACTGAAGCTTTCTTT. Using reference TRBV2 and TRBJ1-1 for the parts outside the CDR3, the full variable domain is EPEVTQTPSHQVTQMGQEVILRCVPISNHLYFYWYRQILGQKVEFLVSFYNNEISEKSEIFDDQFSVERPDGSNFTLKIRSTKLEDSAMYFCARSVGAGNTEAFFGQGTRLTVV.

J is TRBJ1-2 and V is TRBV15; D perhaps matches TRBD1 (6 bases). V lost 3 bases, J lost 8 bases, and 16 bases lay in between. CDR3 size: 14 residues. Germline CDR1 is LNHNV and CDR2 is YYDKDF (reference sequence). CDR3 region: CATSSPGTRQGYTF. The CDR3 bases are TGTGCCACCAGCAGCCCCGGGACACGGCAGGGCTACACCTTC.

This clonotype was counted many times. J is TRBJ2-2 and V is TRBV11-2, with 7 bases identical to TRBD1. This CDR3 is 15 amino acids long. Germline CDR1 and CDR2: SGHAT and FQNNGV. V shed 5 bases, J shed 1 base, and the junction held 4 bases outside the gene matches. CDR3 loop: CASSNRGGNTGELFF. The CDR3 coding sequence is TGTGCCAGCAGCAACAGGGGTGGGAACACCGGGGAGCTGTTTTTT.

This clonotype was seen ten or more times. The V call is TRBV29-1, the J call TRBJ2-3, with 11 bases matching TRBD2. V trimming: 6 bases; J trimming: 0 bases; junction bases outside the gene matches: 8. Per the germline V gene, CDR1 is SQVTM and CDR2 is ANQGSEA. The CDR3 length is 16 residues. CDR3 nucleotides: TGCAGCGTAGACCTCGGACTAGCGGGTAGCACAGATACGCAGTATTTT. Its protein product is CSVDLGLAGSTDTQYF.

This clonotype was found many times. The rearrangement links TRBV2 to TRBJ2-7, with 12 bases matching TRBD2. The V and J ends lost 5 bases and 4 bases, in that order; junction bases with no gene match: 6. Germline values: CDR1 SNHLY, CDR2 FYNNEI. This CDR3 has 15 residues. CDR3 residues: CASSLSGTSGYEQYF. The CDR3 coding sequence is TGTGCCAGCAGTCTCTCCGGGACTAGCGGGTACGAGCAGTACTTC.

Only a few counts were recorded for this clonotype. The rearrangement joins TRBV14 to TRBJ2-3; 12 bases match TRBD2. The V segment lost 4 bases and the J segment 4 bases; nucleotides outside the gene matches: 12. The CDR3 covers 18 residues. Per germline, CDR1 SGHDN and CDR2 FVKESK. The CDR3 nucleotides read TGTGCCAGCAGCCTAACTAGCGGGAGGAACGAAGGTCCAGATACGCAGTATTTT. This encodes CASSLTSGRNEGPDTQYF.

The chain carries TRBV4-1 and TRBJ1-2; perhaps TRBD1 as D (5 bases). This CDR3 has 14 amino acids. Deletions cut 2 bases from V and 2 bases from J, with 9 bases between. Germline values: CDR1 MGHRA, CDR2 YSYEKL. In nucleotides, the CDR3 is TGCGCCAGCAGCCAACGGGGGGGGAACTATGGCTACACCTTC. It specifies CASSQRGGNYGYTF.

CDR3 DNA: TGTGCCAGCAGCGTAGAATATGAGCAGTTCTTC. Protein sequence: CASSVEYEQFF. The V and J genes are TRBV9 and TRBJ2-1, with unresolved D. Per germline, CDR1 SGDLS and CDR2 YYNGEE. V was shortened by 0 bases and J by 8 bases, with 3 bases between the two germline ends. The CDR3 has 11 residues.

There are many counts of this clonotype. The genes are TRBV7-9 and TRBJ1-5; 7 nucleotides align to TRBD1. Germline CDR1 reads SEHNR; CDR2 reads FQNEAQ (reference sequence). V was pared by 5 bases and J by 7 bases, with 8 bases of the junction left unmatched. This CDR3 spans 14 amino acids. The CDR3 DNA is TGTGCCAGCAGCGCCACAGGGGCGGGGCAGCCCCAGCATTTT. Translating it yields CASSATGAGQPQHF.

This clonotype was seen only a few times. As DNA, the CDR3 is TGTGCCAGCAGCTTAGGACTAGCGGGATATTTCGGGGAGCTGTTTTTT. It yields the protein CASSLGLAGYFGELFF. The chain uses TRBV7-9 and TRBJ2-2, with 11 positions matching TRBD2. This CDR3 region has 16 residues. V was clipped by 1 base and J by 7 bases; unmatched bases: 5. Germline V gives CDR1 SEHNR, CDR2 FQNEAQ (reference sequence).